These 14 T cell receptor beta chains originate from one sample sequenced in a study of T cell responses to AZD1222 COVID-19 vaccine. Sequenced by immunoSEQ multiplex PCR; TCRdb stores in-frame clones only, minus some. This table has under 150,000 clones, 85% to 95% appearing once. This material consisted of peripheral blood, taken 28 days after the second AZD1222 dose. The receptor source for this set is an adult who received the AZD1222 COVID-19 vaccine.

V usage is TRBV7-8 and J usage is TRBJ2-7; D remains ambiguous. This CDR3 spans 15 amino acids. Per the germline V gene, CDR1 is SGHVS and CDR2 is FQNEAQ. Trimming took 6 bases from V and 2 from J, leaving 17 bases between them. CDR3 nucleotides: TGTGCCAGCAGGGACGATATGATGAAGCCCTACGAGCAGTACTTC. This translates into CASRDDMMKPYEQYF.

The CDR3: CASSLVDRAKGGYTF. CDR3 sequence (DNA): TGTGCCAGCAGTTTAGTGGACAGGGCCAAGGGAGGCTACACCTTC. This chain joins TRBV28 and TRBJ1-2, with 8 bases fitting TRBD1. Germline V gene lookup returns CDR1 MDHEN and CDR2 SYDVKM. This CDR3 spans 15 amino acids. V shed 2 bases, J shed 8 bases, and the junction held 10 bases outside the gene matches.

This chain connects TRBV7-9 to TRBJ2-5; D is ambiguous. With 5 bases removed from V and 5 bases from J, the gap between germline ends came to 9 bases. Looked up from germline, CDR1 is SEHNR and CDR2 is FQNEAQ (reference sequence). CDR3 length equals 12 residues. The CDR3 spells CASSPSQETQYF. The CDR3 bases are TGTGCCAGCAGCCCCTCACAGGAGACCCAGTACTTC.

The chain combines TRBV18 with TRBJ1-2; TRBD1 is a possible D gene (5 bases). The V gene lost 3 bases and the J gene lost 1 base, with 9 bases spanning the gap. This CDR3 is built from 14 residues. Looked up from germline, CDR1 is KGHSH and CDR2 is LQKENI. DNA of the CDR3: TGTGCCAGCTCACCTGCAGGGATTAACTATGGCTACACCTTC. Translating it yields CASSPAGINYGYTF.

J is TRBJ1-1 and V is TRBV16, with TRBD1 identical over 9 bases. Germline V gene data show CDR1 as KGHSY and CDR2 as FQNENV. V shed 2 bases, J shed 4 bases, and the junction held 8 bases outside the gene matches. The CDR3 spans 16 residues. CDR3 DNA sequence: TGTGCCAGCAGCCAACCGGGACAGGGAATCGGCACTGAAGCTTTCTTT. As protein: CASSQPGQGIGTEAFF.

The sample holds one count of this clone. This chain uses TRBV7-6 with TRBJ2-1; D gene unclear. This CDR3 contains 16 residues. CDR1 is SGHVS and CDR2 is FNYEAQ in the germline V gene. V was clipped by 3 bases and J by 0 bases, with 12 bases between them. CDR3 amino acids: CASSFGDRSSYNEQFF. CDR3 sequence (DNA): TGTGCCAGCAGCTTTGGCGACCGTAGCTCCTACAATGAGCAGTTCTTC.

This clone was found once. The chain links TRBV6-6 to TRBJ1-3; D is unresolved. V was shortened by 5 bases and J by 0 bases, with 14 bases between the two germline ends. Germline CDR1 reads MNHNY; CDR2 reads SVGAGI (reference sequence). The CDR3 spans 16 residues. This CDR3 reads CASSRTLSSSGNTIYF. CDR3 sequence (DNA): TGTGCCAGCAGTCGGACCCTATCCTCCTCTGGAAACACCATATATTTT.

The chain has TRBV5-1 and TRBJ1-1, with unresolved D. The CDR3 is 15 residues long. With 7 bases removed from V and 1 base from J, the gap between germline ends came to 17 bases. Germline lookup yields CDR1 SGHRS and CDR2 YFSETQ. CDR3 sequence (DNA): TGCGCCAGCCGCCCGTTTCTCACAGCGAACACTGAAGCTTTCTTT. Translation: CASRPFLTANTEAFF. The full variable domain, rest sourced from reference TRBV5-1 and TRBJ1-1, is KAGVTQTPRYLIKTRGQQVTLSCSPISGHRSVSWYQQTPGQGLQFLFEYFSETQRNKGNFPGRFSGRQFSNSRSEMNVSTLELGDSALYLCASRPFLTANTEAFFGQGTRLTVV.

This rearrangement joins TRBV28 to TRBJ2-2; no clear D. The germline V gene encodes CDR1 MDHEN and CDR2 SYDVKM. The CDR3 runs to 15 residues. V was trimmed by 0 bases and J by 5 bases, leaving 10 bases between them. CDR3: CASSLWGLGTGELFF. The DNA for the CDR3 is TGTGCCAGCAGTTTATGGGGCCTCGGGACCGGGGAGCTGTTTTTT.

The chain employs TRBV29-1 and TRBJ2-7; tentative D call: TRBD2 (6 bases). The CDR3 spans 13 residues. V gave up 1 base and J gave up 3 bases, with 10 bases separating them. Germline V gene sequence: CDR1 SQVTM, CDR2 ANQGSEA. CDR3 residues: CSVEGGVGYEQYF. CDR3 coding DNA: TGCAGCGTTGAAGGGGGGGTGGGCTACGAGCAGTACTTC.

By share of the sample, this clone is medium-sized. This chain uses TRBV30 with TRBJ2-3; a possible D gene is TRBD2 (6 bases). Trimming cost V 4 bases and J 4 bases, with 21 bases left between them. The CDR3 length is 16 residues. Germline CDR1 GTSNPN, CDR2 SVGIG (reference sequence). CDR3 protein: CAWNPPRNPSADTQYF. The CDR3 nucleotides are TGTGCCTGGAACCCCCCGCGTAACCCTAGCGCAGATACGCAGTATTTT. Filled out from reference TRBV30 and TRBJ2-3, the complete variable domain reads SQTIHQWPATLVQPVGSPLSLECTVEGTSNPNLYWYRQAAGRGLQLLFYSVGIGQISSEVPQNLSASRPQDRQFILSSKKLLLSDSGFYLCAWNPPRNPSADTQYFGPGTRLTVL.

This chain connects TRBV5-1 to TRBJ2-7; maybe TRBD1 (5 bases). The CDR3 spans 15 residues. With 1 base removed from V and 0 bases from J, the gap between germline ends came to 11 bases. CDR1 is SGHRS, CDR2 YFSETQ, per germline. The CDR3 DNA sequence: TGCGCCAGCAGCTTGTATGGGGCGCCCTCCTACGAGCAGTACTTC. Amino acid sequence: CASSLYGAPSYEQYF.

CDR3 nucleotide sequence: TGTGCCAGCAACCGGGACAGGGGATTGAATCAGCCCCAGCATTTT. Translating gives CASNRDRGLNQPQHF. The rearrangement uses TRBV7-2 and TRBJ1-5; 10 positions agree with TRBD1. V gave up 7 bases and J gave up 4 bases; unmatched junction bases: 7. The germline V gene has CDR1 SGHTA and CDR2 FQGNSA. The CDR3 is 15 residues long. Filled out from reference TRBV7-2 and TRBJ1-5, the complete variable domain reads GAGVSQSPSNKVTEKGKDVELRCDPISGHTALYWYRQSLGQGLEFLIYFQGNSAPDKSGLPSDRFSAERTGGSVSTLTIQRTQQEDSAVYLCASNRDRGLNQPQHFGDGTRLSIL.

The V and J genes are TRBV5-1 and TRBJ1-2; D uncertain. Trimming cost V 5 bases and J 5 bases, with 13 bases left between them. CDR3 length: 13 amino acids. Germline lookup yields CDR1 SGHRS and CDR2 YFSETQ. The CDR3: CASRPQESYGYTF. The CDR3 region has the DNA TGCGCCAGCAGACCTCAGGAGAGTTATGGCTACACCTTC.